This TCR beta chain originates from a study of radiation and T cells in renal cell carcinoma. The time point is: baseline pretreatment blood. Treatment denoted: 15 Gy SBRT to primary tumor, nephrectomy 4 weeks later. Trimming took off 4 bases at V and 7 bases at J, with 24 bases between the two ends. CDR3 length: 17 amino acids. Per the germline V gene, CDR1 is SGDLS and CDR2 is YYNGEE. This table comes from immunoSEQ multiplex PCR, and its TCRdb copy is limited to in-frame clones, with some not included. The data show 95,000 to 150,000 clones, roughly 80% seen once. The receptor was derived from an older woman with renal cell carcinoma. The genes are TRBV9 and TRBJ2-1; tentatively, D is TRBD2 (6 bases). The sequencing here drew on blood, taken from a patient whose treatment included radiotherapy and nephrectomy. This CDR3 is CASSLQAGGVISNEQFF. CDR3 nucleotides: TGTGCCAGCAGCCTCCAAGCCGGAGGGGTGATCTCTAATGAGCAGTTCTTC.